Below are 13 T cell receptor beta chains sequenced from a single sample in a study of T cell repertoires in cytomegalovirus infection. TCRdb processed the reads anew with MiXCR; each CDR3 protein has one entry. The sample lists some 100,000 distinct CDR3 sequences, around 28% occurring once. Their antigens remain unidentified. Here the sequenced sample was CD8+ T cells from cultured PBMCs, taken from culture after CMV antigen stimulation. These receptors came from a human donor in good health (CMV status not recorded). Some clones in this sample may be carry-over from other donors' samples.

Only a few counts were recorded for this clonotype. The chain uses TRBV27 and TRBJ2-3, with D tentatively TRBD1 or TRBD2 (5 bases each). This CDR3 has 14 residues. Trimming pared 8 bases from V and 4 bases from J, leaving 16 bases between. Germline lookup yields CDR1 MNHEY and CDR2 SMNVEV (reference sequence). The CDR3 DNA reads as TGTGCCAGCGGAGCAGGGACGGGGCCAGATACGCAGTATTTT. This gives the protein CASGAGTGPDTQYF.

A few counts support this clonotype. The rearrangement joins TRBV14 to TRBJ2-1, with a possible D match to TRBD1 (6 bases). This CDR3 region has 14 residues. Germline V lookup: CDR1 SGHDN, CDR2 FVKESK. The V end lost 0 bases, the J end lost 10 bases, and 13 bases lay between the germline ends. The CDR3 DNA reads as TGTGCCAGCAGCCAAGACCGGGACACCCAAGAGCAGTTCTTC. Translating gives CASSQDRDTQEQFF. The whole variable domain, filled in from reference TRBV14 and TRBJ2-1, reads EAGVTQFPSHSVIEKGQTVTLRCDPISGHDNLYWYRRVMGKEIKFLLHFVKESKQDESGMPNNRFLAERTGGTYSTLKVQPAELEDSGVYFCASSQDRDTQEQFFGPGTRLTVL.

This clonotype was found a few times. The chain recombines TRBV6-5 with TRBJ2-1; 9 bases line up with TRBD2. The V segment lost 3 bases and the J segment 7 bases; nucleotides outside the gene matches: 7. This CDR3 has 15 residues. Germline lookup yields CDR1 MNHEY and CDR2 SVGAGI. The chain's CDR3 is CASSYTSGLTNEQFF. CDR3 nucleotides: TGTGCCAGCAGTTATACTAGCGGGTTGACTAATGAGCAGTTCTTC.

In DNA, the CDR3 is TGTGCCAGCAGTCCGGGCGGGGAAAAACTGTTTTTT. Translated: CASSPGGEKLFF. This chain links TRBV6-1 with TRBJ1-4; no reliable D call. V lost 5 bases to trimming and J lost 8 bases, with 9 bases between them. This CDR3 has 12 amino acids. Per the germline V gene, CDR1 is MNHNS and CDR2 is SASEGT.

The chain combines TRBV12-3 or TRBV12-4 with TRBJ2-5; possible D gene TRBD2, 5 bases. V lost 3 bases and J lost 4, with 9 bases in between. The CDR3 extends over 13 amino acids. As DNA, the CDR3 is TGTGCCAGCAGTTTGGTGGGAGTAGAGACCCAGTACTTC. The encoded protein is CASSLVGVETQYF.

The chain has TRBV7-9 and TRBJ2-1; D is possibly TRBD2 (5 bases). This CDR3 has 15 residues. Germline V gene sequence: CDR1 SEHNR, CDR2 FQNEAQ (reference sequence). Trimming shortened V by 2 bases and J by 8 bases, and 16 bases separated the two germline ends. CDR3 nucleotide sequence: TGTGCCAGCAGCTTATGGGAGACTATAATTGATGAGCAGTTCTTC. This codes for CASSLWETIIDEQFF.

A few counts support this clonotype. V and J are TRBV12-3 or TRBV12-4 and TRBJ2-5; D remains unclear. The CDR3 is 14 amino acids. V lost 1 base to trimming and J lost 4 bases, with 10 bases between them. CDR3 in amino acids: CASSLGPAAETQYF. The CDR3 region has the DNA TGTGCCAGCAGTTTAGGGCCAGCTGCAGAGACCCAGTACTTC.

This clonotype was observed many times. The CDR3 loop reads CASSPDRVQAFF. CDR3 DNA: TGTGCCAGCAGCCCGGACCGAGTTCAAGCTTTCTTT. This chain links TRBV11-2 with TRBJ1-1; D call uncertain. Germline CDR1 and CDR2: SGHAT and FQNNGV. CDR3 length: 12 residues. V was trimmed by 5 bases and J by 9 bases, leaving 13 bases between them.

This chain uses TRBV4-2 with TRBJ2-3, with a weak D call TRBD2 (7 bases). Trimming stripped 4 bases from V and 7 bases from J, with 18 bases between. CDR3 size: 15 residues. Per germline, CDR1 LGHNA and CDR2 YNFKEQ. CDR3 in DNA: TGTGCCAGCAGCCCCCCTCGGGGGGCCGTGTATACGCAGTATTTT. Translating gives CASSPPRGAVYTQYF.

This chain links TRBV27 with TRBJ2-7; D call uncertain. This CDR3 is built from 13 residues. Germline V gives CDR1 MNHEY, CDR2 SMNVEV (reference sequence). Trimming stripped 3 bases from V and 4 bases from J, with 10 bases between. CDR3 sequence reads: CASSFRYGYEQYF. The CDR3 nucleotides read TGTGCCAGCAGTTTCCGGTACGGTTACGAGCAGTACTTC.

This clonotype was seen a handful of times. The V and J genes are TRBV2 and TRBJ2-7, with D possibly TRBD1 on 6 matching bases. Deletions cut 9 bases from V and 5 bases from J, with 14 bases between. This CDR3 spans 12 amino acids. CDR1 is SNHLY, CDR2 FYNNEI, per germline. CDR3 coding DNA: TGTGCCAGTTCAGGGGAAGGAAACGAGCAGTACTTC. This codes for CASSGEGNEQYF.

This clonotype was found a few times. V is TRBV27 and J is TRBJ2-7; D unclear. The CDR3 has 14 amino acids. Trimming cost V 4 bases and J 5 bases, with 15 bases left between them. Germline loops: CDR1 MNHEY, CDR2 SMNVEV (reference sequence). As DNA, the CDR3 is TGTGCCAGCAGTTCAATGGGGAACGACAACGAGCAGTACTTC. Its translation: CASSSMGNDNEQYF.

The sample holds a few counts of this clonotype. This chain links TRBV5-6 with TRBJ2-2, with no clear D. From germline, CDR1 is SGHDT and CDR2 YYEEEE. The CDR3 covers 13 residues. Trimming took off 4 bases at V and 4 bases at J, with 8 bases between the two ends. CDR3 sequence (DNA): TGTGCCAGCAGCCCGTTACCCACCGGGGAGCTGTTTTTT. Protein: CASSPLPTGELFF. Together with reference TRBV5-6 and TRBJ2-2, the CDR3 gives the full variable domain: DAGVTQSPTHLIKTRGQQVTLRCSPKSGHDTVSWYQQALGQGPQFIFQYYEEEERQRGNFPDRFSGHQFPNYSSELNVNALLLGDSALYLCASSPLPTGELFFGEGSRLTVL.